This passage covers 10 T cell receptor beta chains from one sample sequenced in a study of cytomegalovirus exposure and HLA in healthy donors. PCR primers comprised 60 Vbeta and 13 Jbeta primers. The repertoire was sequenced with immunoSEQ multiplex PCR; TCRdb's copy has only in-frame clones and lacks some. In the table there are under 110,000 clones, about two thirds of which are singletons. Sequenced input: PBMCs. The receptors were gathered from a boy aged 5 to 17 in good health and CMV-seronegative.

The chain employs TRBV15 and TRBJ2-3; no clear D. The CDR3 runs to 13 residues. Looked up from germline, CDR1 is LNHNV and CDR2 is YYDKDF (reference sequence). V lost 0 bases and J 3 bases, leaving 4 bases between the germline ends. CDR3 bases: TGTGCCACCAGCAGAGATCGGACAGATACGCAGTATTTT. Translation gives CATSRDRTDTQYF. Full variable domain (missing parts from reference TRBV15 and TRBJ2-3): DAMVIQNPRYQVTQFGKPVTLSCSQTLNHNVMYWYQQKSSQAPKLLFHYYDKDFNNEADTPDNFQSRRPNTSFCFLDIRSPGLGDTAMYLCATSRDRTDTQYFGPGTRLTVL.

V is TRBV7-3 and J is TRBJ2-1; TRBD2 matches 7 bases. J lost 5 bases, V lost 5 bases, and 12 bases had no gene match. Germline values: CDR1 SGHTA, CDR2 FQGTGA. This CDR3 spans 16 amino acids. The CDR3 is CASSHPRGRGNNEQFF. CDR3 nucleotide sequence: TGTGCCAGCAGCCACCCCCGCGGGAGAGGTAACAATGAGCAGTTCTTC.

V and J are TRBV6-5 and TRBJ2-7, with D possibly being TRBD1 (6 bases). CDR1 and CDR2 from the germline V gene are MNHEY and SVGAGI. With 1 base removed from V and 2 bases from J, the gap between germline ends came to 12 bases. The CDR3 consists of 15 residues. DNA for the CDR3: TGTGCCAGCAGTTACTATTCACAGGGAGCCTACGAGCAGTACTTC. Its protein is CASSYYSQGAYEQYF.

The table lists this clone with a few counts. The chain employs TRBV5-6 and TRBJ2-3; D possibly corresponds to TRBD2 (6 bases). The CDR3 extends over 14 amino acids. Deletions cut 7 bases from V and 0 bases from J, with 12 bases between. The germline V gene encodes CDR1 SGHDT and CDR2 YYEEEE. The CDR3 sequence is CASGGRKSTDTQYF. The CDR3 DNA is TGTGCCAGCGGGGGGAGGAAGAGCACAGATACGCAGTATTTT.

The J gene is TRBJ2-3, the V gene TRBV4-1, with 9 bases lining up with TRBD2. J lost 3 bases, V lost 4 bases, and 11 bases had no gene match. This CDR3 comprises 17 residues. CDR1 and CDR2 (germline): MGHRA, YSYEKL. For the CDR3, the DNA is TGCGCCAGCAGCCGCAAGAAAGAGGCGGGGGGGACAGATACGCAGTATTTT. Amino acid sequence: CASSRKKEAGGTDTQYF.

The V call is TRBV2, the J call TRBJ2-7; no clear D gene. CDR1 is SNHLY and CDR2 is FYNNEI in the germline V gene. V dropped 4 bases and J dropped 3 bases, with 7 bases sitting between them. The CDR3 totals 12 residues. Written as DNA, the CDR3 is TGTGCCAGCAGTGCCGCGCTCTACGAGCAGTACTTC. Protein product: CASSAALYEQYF.

The chain employs TRBV5-6 and TRBJ2-7; a weak D match, TRBD2 (6 bases). Trimming removed 4 bases at V and 3 bases at J, with 14 bases between. Germline loops: CDR1 SGHDT, CDR2 YYEEEE. This CDR3 region has 14 residues. The CDR3 bases are TGTGCCAGCAGCCACGGCGGGGACGGCTACGAGCAGTACTTC. This translates into CASSHGGDGYEQYF.

This clone occurred a few times. The J gene is TRBJ2-3, the V gene TRBV2, with 8 bases identical to TRBD2. The V segment lost 3 bases and the J segment 6 bases; nucleotides outside the gene matches: 11. Germline V gives CDR1 SNHLY, CDR2 FYNNEI. The CDR3 spans 16 residues. The CDR3 region is CASSDGREAGMDTQYF. CDR3 nucleotides: TGTGCCAGCAGTGATGGGCGGGAGGCCGGGATGGATACGCAGTATTTT.

A few counts support this clone. V and J are TRBV5-6 and TRBJ1-2; D unclear. The CDR3 has 13 amino acids. V lost 0 bases, J lost 10 bases, and 13 bases lay in between. Germline CDR1 SGHDT, CDR2 YYEEEE. DNA of the CDR3: TGTGCCAGCAGCTTGGGCCGGCGGGATTTCTACACCTTC. Its protein is CASSLGRRDFYTF. Using reference TRBV5-6 and TRBJ1-2 for the parts outside the CDR3, the full variable domain is DAGVTQSPTHLIKTRGQQVTLRCSPKSGHDTVSWYQQALGQGPQFIFQYYEEEERQRGNFPDRFSGHQFPNYSSELNVNALLLGDSALYLCASSLGRRDFYTFGSGTRLTVV.

This chain links TRBV19 with TRBJ2-1, with D unclear. The CDR3 length is 11 residues. Germline values: CDR1 LNHDA, CDR2 SQIVND (reference sequence). Between the trimmed V and J ends, which lost 7 bases and 8 bases, there was a span of 9 bases. CDR3 sequence: CASTDWDEQFF. The CDR3 coding sequence is TGTGCCAGTACTGACTGGGATGAGCAGTTCTTC.